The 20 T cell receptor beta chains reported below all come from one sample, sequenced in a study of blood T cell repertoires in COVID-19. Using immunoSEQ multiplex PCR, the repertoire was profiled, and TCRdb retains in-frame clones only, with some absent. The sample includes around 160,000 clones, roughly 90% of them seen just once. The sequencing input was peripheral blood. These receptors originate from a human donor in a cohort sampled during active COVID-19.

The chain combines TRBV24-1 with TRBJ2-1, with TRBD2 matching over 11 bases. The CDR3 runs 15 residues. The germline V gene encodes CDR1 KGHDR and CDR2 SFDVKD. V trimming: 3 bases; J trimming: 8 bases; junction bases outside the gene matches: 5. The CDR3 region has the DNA TGTGCCACCAGTGATCCCCCTAGCGGGGGGCATGAGCAGTTCTTC. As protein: CATSDPPSGGHEQFF.

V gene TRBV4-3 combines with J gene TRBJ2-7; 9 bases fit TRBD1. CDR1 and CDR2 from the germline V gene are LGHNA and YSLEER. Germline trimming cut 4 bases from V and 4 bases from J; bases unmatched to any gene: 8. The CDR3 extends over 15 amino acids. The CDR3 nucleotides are TGCGCCAGCAGCCTTCGGACAGGGGTGGTTTACGAGCAGTACTTC. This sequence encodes CASSLRTGVVYEQYF.

The CDR3 is CASSKASGNQETQYF. DNA of the CDR3: TGTGCCAGTAGTAAGGCTAGCGGGAACCAAGAGACCCAGTACTTC. This chain links TRBV19 with TRBJ2-5; 9 nucleotides align to TRBD2. The junction had 3 bases not matched to a gene; V was cut back by 4 bases and J by 0 bases. Per the germline V gene, CDR1 is LNHDA and CDR2 is SQIVND (reference sequence). CDR3 length: 15 residues.

This CDR3 is CASSFGTGGMNQPQHF. The DNA of the CDR3 is TGTGCCAGCAGTTTCGGTACAGGGGGGATGAATCAGCCCCAGCATTTT. The rearrangement links TRBV28 to TRBJ1-5; 8 bases agree with TRBD1. The germline V gene has CDR1 MDHEN and CDR2 SYDVKM. This CDR3 region has 16 residues. V shed 3 bases, J shed 4 bases, and the junction held 8 bases outside the gene matches. The full variable domain, its missing parts supplied by reference TRBV28 and TRBJ1-5, is DVKVTQSSRYLVKRTGEKVFLECVQDMDHENMFWYRQDPGLGLRLIYFSYDVKMKEKGDIPEGYSVSREKKERFSLILESASTNQTSMYLCASSFGTGGMNQPQHFGDGTRLSIL.

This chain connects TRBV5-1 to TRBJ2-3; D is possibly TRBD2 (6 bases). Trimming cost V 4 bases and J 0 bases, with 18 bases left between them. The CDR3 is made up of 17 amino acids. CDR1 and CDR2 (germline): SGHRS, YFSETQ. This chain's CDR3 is CASSAGSGYTSTDTQYF. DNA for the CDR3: TGCGCCAGCAGCGCGGGATCAGGGTACACTAGCACAGATACGCAGTATTTT. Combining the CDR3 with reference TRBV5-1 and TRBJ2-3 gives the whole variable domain KAGVTQTPRYLIKTRGQQVTLSCSPISGHRSVSWYQQTPGQGLQFLFEYFSETQRNKGNFPGRFSGRQFSNSRSEMNVSTLELGDSALYLCASSAGSGYTSTDTQYFGPGTRLTVL.

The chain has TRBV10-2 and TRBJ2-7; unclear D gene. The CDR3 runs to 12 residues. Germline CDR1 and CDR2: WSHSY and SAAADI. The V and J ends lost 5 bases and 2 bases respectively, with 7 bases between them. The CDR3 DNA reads TGCGCCAGCAGTCCCCGTCCCTACGAGCAGTACTTC. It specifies CASSPRPYEQYF.

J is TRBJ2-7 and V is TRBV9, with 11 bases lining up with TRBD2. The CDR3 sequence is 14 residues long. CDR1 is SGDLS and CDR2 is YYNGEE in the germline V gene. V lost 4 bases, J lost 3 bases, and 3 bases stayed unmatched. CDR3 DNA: TGTGCCAGCAGCCCCGGGACTAGCGGCTACGAGCAGTACTTC. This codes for CASSPGTSGYEQYF.

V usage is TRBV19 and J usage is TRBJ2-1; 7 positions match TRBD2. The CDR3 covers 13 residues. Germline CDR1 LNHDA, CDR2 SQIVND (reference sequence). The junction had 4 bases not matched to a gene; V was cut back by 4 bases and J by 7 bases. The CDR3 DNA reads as TGTGCCAGTAGTAACCAGCGGGGTAATGAGCAGTTCTTC. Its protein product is CASSNQRGNEQFF.

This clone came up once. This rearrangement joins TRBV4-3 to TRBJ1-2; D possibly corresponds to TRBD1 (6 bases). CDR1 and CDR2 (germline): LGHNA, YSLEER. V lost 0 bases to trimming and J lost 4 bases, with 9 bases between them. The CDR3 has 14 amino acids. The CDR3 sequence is CASSQDTGPYGYTF. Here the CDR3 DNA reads TGCGCCAGCAGCCAAGATACAGGGCCCTATGGCTACACCTTC.

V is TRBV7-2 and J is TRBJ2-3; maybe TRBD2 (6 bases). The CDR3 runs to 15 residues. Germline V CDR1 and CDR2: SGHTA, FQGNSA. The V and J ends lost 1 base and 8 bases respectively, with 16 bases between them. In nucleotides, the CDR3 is TGTGCCAGCAGCTTAGGGTTCAGCTACGGGGGTACGCAGTATTTT. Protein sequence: CASSLGFSYGGTQYF. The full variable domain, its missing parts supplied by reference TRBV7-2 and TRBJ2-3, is GAGVSQSPSNKVTEKGKDVELRCDPISGHTALYWYRQSLGQGLEFLIYFQGNSAPDKSGLPSDRFSAERTGGSVSTLTIQRTQQEDSAVYLCASSLGFSYGGTQYFGPGTRLTVL.

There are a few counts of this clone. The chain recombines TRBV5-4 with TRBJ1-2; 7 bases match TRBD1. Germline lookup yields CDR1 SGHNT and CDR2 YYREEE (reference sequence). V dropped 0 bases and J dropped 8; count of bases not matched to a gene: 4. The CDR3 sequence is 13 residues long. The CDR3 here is CASSLGQGQGYTF. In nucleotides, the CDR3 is TGTGCCAGCAGCTTGGGACAGGGCCAAGGCTACACCTTC. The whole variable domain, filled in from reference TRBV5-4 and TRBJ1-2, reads ETGVTQSPTHLIKTRGQQVTLRCSSQSGHNTVSWYQQALGQGPQFIFQYYREEENGRGNFPPRFSGLQFPNYSSELNVNALELDDSALYLCASSLGQGQGYTFGSGTRLTVV.

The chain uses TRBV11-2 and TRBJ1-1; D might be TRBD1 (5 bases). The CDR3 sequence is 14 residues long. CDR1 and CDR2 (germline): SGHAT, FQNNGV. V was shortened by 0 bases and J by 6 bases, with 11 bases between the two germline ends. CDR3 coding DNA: TGTGCCAGCAGCTTAGACAGGGCCAGGGCTGAAGCTTTCTTT. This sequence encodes CASSLDRARAEAFF.

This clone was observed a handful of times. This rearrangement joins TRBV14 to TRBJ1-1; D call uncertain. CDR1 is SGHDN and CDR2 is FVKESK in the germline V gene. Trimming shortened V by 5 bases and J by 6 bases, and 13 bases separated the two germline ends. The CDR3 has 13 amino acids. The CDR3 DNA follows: TGTGCCAGCAGCTACATGTTGGTTTCTGAAGCTTTCTTT. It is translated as CASSYMLVSEAFF. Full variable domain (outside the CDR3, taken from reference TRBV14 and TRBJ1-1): EAGVTQFPSHSVIEKGQTVTLRCDPISGHDNLYWYRRVMGKEIKFLLHFVKESKQDESGMPNNRFLAERTGGTYSTLKVQPAELEDSGVYFCASSYMLVSEAFFGQGTRLTVV.

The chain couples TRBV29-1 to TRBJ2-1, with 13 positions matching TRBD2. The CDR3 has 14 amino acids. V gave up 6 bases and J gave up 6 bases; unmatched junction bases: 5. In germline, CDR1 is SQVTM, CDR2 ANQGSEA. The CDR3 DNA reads TGCAGCGTCATAACTAGCGGGAGGGCCAATGAGCAGTTCTTC. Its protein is CSVITSGRANEQFF.

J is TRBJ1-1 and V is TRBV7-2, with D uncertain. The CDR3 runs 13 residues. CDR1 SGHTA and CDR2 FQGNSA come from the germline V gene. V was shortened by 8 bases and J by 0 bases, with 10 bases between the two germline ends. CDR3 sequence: CASELGLNTEAFF. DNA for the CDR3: TGTGCCAGCGAGCTTGGGCTGAACACTGAAGCTTTCTTT.

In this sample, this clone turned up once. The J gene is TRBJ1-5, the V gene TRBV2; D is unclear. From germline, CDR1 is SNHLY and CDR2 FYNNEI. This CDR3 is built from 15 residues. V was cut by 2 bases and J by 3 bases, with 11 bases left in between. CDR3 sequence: CASSERRQTNQPQHF. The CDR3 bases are TGTGCCAGCAGTGAAAGGCGGCAGACCAATCAGCCCCAGCATTTT.

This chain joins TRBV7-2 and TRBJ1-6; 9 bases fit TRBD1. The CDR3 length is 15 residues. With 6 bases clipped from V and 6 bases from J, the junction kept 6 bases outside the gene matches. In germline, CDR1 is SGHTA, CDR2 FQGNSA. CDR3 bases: TGTGCCAGCAGGGGACAGGGTGGGAGTAATTCACCCCTCCACTTT. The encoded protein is CASRGQGGSNSPLHF.

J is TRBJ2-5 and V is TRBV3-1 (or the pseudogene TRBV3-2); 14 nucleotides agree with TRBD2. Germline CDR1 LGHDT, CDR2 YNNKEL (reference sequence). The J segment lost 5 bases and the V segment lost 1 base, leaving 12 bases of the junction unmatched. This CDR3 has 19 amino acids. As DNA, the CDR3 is TGTGCCAGCAGCCAAGGGGCCGGGACTAGCGGGAGTAACGTCGAGACCCAGTACTTC. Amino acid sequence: CASSQGAGTSGSNVETQYF.

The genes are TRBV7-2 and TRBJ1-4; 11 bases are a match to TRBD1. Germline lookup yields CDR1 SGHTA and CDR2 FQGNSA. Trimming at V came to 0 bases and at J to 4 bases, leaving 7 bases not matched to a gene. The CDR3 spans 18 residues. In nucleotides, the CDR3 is TGTGCCAGCAGCTTAGCGCGGACAGGGGGCTTTGGTAATGAAAAACTGTTTTTT. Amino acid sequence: CASSLARTGGFGNEKLFF. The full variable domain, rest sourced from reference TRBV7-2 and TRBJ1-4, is GAGVSQSPSNKVTEKGKDVELRCDPISGHTALYWYRQSLGQGLEFLIYFQGNSAPDKSGLPSDRFSAERTGGSVSTLTIQRTQQEDSAVYLCASSLARTGGFGNEKLFFGSGTQLSVL.

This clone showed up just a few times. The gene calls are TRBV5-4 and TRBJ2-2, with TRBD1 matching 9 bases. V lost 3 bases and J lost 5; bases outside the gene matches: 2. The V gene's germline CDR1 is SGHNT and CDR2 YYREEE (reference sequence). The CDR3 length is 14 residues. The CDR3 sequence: CASSSGTGTGELFF. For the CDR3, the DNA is TGTGCCAGCAGCTCCGGGACAGGGACCGGGGAGCTGTTTTTT. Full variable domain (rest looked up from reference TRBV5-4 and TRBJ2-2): ETGVTQSPTHLIKTRGQQVTLRCSSQSGHNTVSWYQQALGQGPQFIFQYYREEENGRGNFPPRFSGLQFPNYSSELNVNALELDDSALYLCASSSGTGTGELFFGEGSRLTVL.